The 18 T cell receptor beta chains reported below all come from one sample, sequenced in a study of T cell responses to AZD1222 COVID-19 vaccine. Sequencing was performed with immunoSEQ multiplex PCR; in TCRdb, only in-frame clones are kept and a portion is missing. The sample has 200,000 or so clones, approximately 94% seen once; the top ten hold roughly 9.2%. Sequencing was performed on peripheral blood, taken on day 0 of AZD1222 vaccination. All receptors derive from an adult in good health.

The V call is TRBV6-5, the J call TRBJ2-7; 7 bases agree with TRBD1. Unmatched junction bases numbered 10, after V lost 5 bases and J lost 3 bases. This CDR3 spans 15 amino acids. Germline-derived CDR1 and CDR2 are MNHEY and SVGAGI. CDR3 loop: CASSPGAGGVYEQYF. CDR3 DNA sequence: TGTGCCAGCAGTCCAGGGGCAGGGGGAGTCTACGAGCAGTACTTC.

The J gene is TRBJ1-5, the V gene TRBV12-5, with D maybe TRBD1 (5 bases). This CDR3 is 18 amino acids long. V was pared by 0 bases and J by 5 bases, with 20 bases between. Germline V gene lookup returns CDR1 LGHNT and CDR2 FRNRAP. CDR3 in DNA: TGTGCTAGTGGTTTGGTAGATAGAACCTGGGACGTCTATCAGCCCCAGCATTTT. Translated: CASGLVDRTWDVYQPQHF.

The V and J genes are TRBV21-1 and TRBJ1-5. TRBV21-1 is marked as a pseudogene. The CDR3 is made up of 15 amino acids. Here the CDR3 DNA reads TGTGCCAGCAGCAAAGAGATGAAGGTCAATCAGCCCCAGCATTTT. Residues: CASSKEMKVNQPQHF.

The genes are TRBV7-9 and TRBJ1-4; 8 nucleotides match TRBD1. Germline CDR1 is SEHNR and CDR2 is FQNEAQ (reference sequence). V dropped 4 bases and J dropped 8; count of bases not matched to a gene: 12. The length of the CDR3 is 16 residues. This CDR3 is CASSSVNLRQGEKLFF. Written as DNA, the CDR3 is TGTGCCAGCAGCTCGGTAAACCTCCGACAGGGGGAAAAACTGTTTTTT.

The chain employs TRBV5-4 and TRBJ1-2; the D gene is possibly TRBD1 (5 bases). The V end was cut by 5 bases, the J end by 8 bases, with 16 bases between. The CDR3 contains 13 residues. The germline CDR1 and CDR2 sequences are SGHNT and YYREEE (reference sequence). The CDR3 protein is CASRPDSSRGYTF. DNA of the CDR3: TGTGCCAGCAGGCCTGACAGTTCTCGGGGCTACACCTTC.

As to this clone: This specimen includes other DNA sequences encoding the same CDR3. The chain recombines TRBV12-3 or TRBV12-4 with TRBJ2-7, with D hard to call. V dropped 5 bases and J dropped 2 bases, with 10 bases sitting between them. The CDR3 sequence is 13 residues long. CDR3 region: CASSRTVTYEQYF. CDR3 DNA sequence: TGTGCCAGCAGTAGGACCGTTACCTACGAGCAGTACTTC.

The chain employs TRBV28 and TRBJ2-1, with a possible D match to TRBD2 (5 bases). The germline gives CDR1 MDHEN, CDR2 SYDVKM. This CDR3 contains 14 residues. V was pared by 3 bases and J by 0 bases, with 6 bases between. The CDR3 spells CASSLEDSYNEQFF. CDR3 sequence (DNA): TGTGCCAGCAGTTTGGAGGACTCCTACAATGAGCAGTTCTTC.

V gene TRBV5-1 combines with J gene TRBJ2-3; 9 bases agree with TRBD1. V gave up 4 bases and J gave up 3 bases; unmatched junction bases: 3. This CDR3 is built from 14 residues. Germline-derived CDR1 and CDR2 are SGHRS and YFSETQ. CDR3 sequence reads: CASSIGQGTDTQYF. CDR3 coding DNA: TGCGCCAGCAGCATAGGACAGGGGACAGATACGCAGTATTTT.

V and J are TRBV6-2 or TRBV6-3 and TRBJ2-7, with a possible D match to TRBD1 (5 bases). There are 11 residues in the CDR3. Germline V CDR1 and CDR2: MNHEY, SVGEGT. V lost 6 bases and J 5 bases, leaving 8 bases between the germline ends. The CDR3 is CASSQGHEQYF. CDR3 coding DNA: TGTGCCAGCAGCCAGGGTCACGAGCAGTACTTC.

In its sample, this clone was seen once. The J gene is TRBJ1-4, the V gene TRBV15, with unresolved D. V dropped 5 bases and J dropped 0 bases, with 19 bases sitting between them. This CDR3 has 18 amino acids. Per germline, CDR1 LNHNV and CDR2 YYDKDF (reference sequence). CDR3 nucleotide sequence: TGTGCCACCAGCTTCACGATTCACCTTGGGGCAACTAATGAAAAACTGTTTTTT. Residues: CATSFTIHLGATNEKLFF.

The V gene is TRBV5-4, the J gene TRBJ2-1; no clear D gene. Per germline, CDR1 SGHNT and CDR2 YYREEE (reference sequence). This CDR3 region has 11 residues. V was clipped by 4 bases and J by 10 bases, with 9 bases between them. CDR3 protein: CASSPGEEQFF. The CDR3, as DNA: TGTGCCAGCAGCCCGGGCGAGGAGCAGTTCTTC.

The V and J genes are TRBV28 and TRBJ2-1, with 13 positions matching TRBD2. Unmatched junction bases numbered 7, after V lost 5 bases and J lost 0 bases. Germline V gene lookup returns CDR1 MDHEN and CDR2 SYDVKM. This CDR3 spans 18 amino acids. CDR3 residues: CASSGGLAGASSYNEQFF. In DNA, the CDR3 is TGTGCCAGCAGTGGAGGACTAGCGGGAGCCAGCTCCTACAATGAGCAGTTCTTC.

This chain uses TRBV7-6 with TRBJ2-3; 8 nucleotides line up with TRBD2. The CDR3 is 19 amino acids. J gave up 1 base and V 0 bases, and 12 bases lay outside the gene matches. CDR1 and CDR2 from the germline V gene are SGHVS and FNYEAQ. The CDR3, as DNA: TGTGCCAGCAGCTTAGCGACCCCCGAGCGGGAGATGGGCACAGATACGCAGTATTTT. Amino acid sequence: CASSLATPEREMGTDTQYF.

A remark on this clone: Other DNA sequences within the sample encode an identical CDR3. The chain is built from TRBV28 and TRBJ1-5; no clear D gene. Germline V gene data show CDR1 as MDHEN and CDR2 as SYDVKM. Trimming shortened V by 8 bases and J by 9 bases, and 20 bases separated the two germline ends. The CDR3 spans 14 residues. CDR3 DNA sequence: TGTGCCAGCCGAAGGGTTCGGAGCTTTGGGCCCCAGCATTTT. Translated, it gives CASRRVRSFGPQHF.

The chain employs TRBV10-3 and TRBJ2-2, with 10 bases identical to TRBD2. The length of the CDR3 is 17 residues. The V segment lost 6 bases and the J segment 2 bases; nucleotides outside the gene matches: 9. Germline CDR1 is ENHRY and CDR2 is SYGVKD. CDR3 sequence reads: CAISTTSGLSNTGELFF. DNA for the CDR3: TGTGCCATCAGCACGACTAGCGGGTTGAGTAACACCGGGGAGCTGTTTTTT.

The table lists this clone with a count of one. The chain is built from TRBV14 and TRBJ2-7; D may be TRBD2 (5 bases). Trimming stripped 4 bases from V and 3 bases from J, with 7 bases between. Germline V gene lookup returns CDR1 SGHDN and CDR2 FVKESK. CDR3 length equals 12 residues. This chain's CDR3 is CASSPGNYEQYF. The CDR3 DNA is TGTGCCAGCAGCCCCGGGAACTACGAGCAGTACTTC.

The chain carries TRBV19 and TRBJ1-2; 7 nucleotides agree with TRBD1. V gave up 3 bases and J gave up 5 bases; unmatched junction bases: 9. Germline V gene sequence: CDR1 LNHDA, CDR2 SQIVND (reference sequence). The CDR3 covers 15 residues. DNA for the CDR3: TGTGCCAGTAGTATTTCTCGACAGGGCGGATATGGCTACACCTTC. Its translation is CASSISRQGGYGYTF.

The chain is built from TRBV5-4 and TRBJ2-1; weak D call: TRBD1 (6 bases). V lost 6 bases, J lost 7 bases, and 14 bases lay in between. The CDR3 runs to 13 residues. The germline gives CDR1 SGHNT, CDR2 YYREEE (reference sequence). This CDR3 reads CASKLGAQNEQFF. The CDR3 DNA reads TGTGCCAGCAAATTGGGGGCGCAAAATGAGCAGTTCTTC.